Sequencing of this T cell receptor beta chain was carried out in a study of shared clonotypes between healthy human individuals. Of note for this clone: Its antigen remains unknown. The same CDR3 is also encoded by other DNA sequences in this sample.

Only in-frame clones appear in the TCRdb table, and some are missing; sequencing was by immunoSEQ multiplex PCR. The table has around 550,000 clones, 90% to 96% seen once. Notes on the study in general: Non-shared clonotypes displayed generation probabilities falling below those of clonotypes present in all four donors.

Trimming took 5 bases from V and 2 from J, leaving 10 bases between them. CDR3 length equals 13 residues. CDR1 is MDHEN and CDR2 is SYDVKM in the germline V gene. The chain carries TRBV28 and TRBJ2-7, with D uncertain. This TCR was sampled from a woman aged 30 to 39 in good health. The sequencing input was naive CD4+ T cells sorted from blood. Subset: CD45RA+ positively selected. The CDR3 DNA is TGTGCCAGCAGTCCCAGGTTAACCTACGAGCAGTACTTC. Amino acid sequence: CASSPRLTYEQYF.